The 25 T cell receptor beta chains reported below all come from one sample, sequenced in a study of T-cell memory formation after mild COVID-19. TCRdb re-called the 5' RACE reads with MiXCR, one entry per CDR3 protein. The sample lists approximately 300,000 distinct CDR3 sequences, approximately 16% occurring once. The sequenced sample was PBMCs or a T cell subset sorted from them (not recorded which). The receptors derive from a man younger than 35 who had mild COVID-19 (a few samples of this study predate the infection). Cell type and time point are not known.

The genes are TRBV5-1 and TRBJ2-2, with 8 bases matching TRBD2. The CDR3 runs to 16 residues. Looked up from germline, CDR1 is SGHRS and CDR2 is YFSETQ. V shed 0 bases and J 4 bases; nucleotides not matched to a gene: 5. The CDR3, as DNA: TGCGCCAGCAGCTTGGGGACTAGCATGTTCACCGGGGAGCTGTTTTTT. It encodes CASSLGTSMFTGELFF.

This clonotype was counted at least ten times. The chain carries TRBV7-2 and TRBJ1-1; D not resolved. CDR3 length equals 10 residues. CDR1 and CDR2 from the germline V gene are SGHTA and FQGNSA. V was cut by 4 bases and J by 10 bases, with 7 bases left in between. For the CDR3, the DNA is TGTGCCAGCAGCTCCGACGGAGCTTTCTTT. This gives the protein CASSSDGAFF.

This clonotype appeared many times. The chain recombines TRBV29-1 with TRBJ2-1, with D maybe TRBD1 (6 bases). CDR1 and CDR2 from the germline V gene are SQVTM and ANQGSEA. Trimming left V 6 bases short and J 4 bases short, with 13 bases between. The length of the CDR3 is 13 residues. The CDR3 spells CSVVTTGYNEQFF. The CDR3 DNA sequence: TGCAGCGTAGTAACGACAGGATACAATGAGCAGTTCTTC.

This clonotype was picked up a small number of times. This chain joins TRBV12-3 or TRBV12-4 and TRBJ1-3; D gene unclear. V was pared by 2 bases and J by 1 base, with 6 bases between. CDR3 length: 14 amino acids. DNA for the CDR3: TGTGCCAGCAGTTTACGGCCGTCTGGAAACACCATATATTTT. It specifies CASSLRPSGNTIYF.

This clonotype has ten or more counts. V usage is TRBV19 and J usage is TRBJ1-1, with TRBD1 matching 7 bases. After removal of 6 bases from V and 3 bases from J, the junction contained 10 bases not matched to a gene. Germline CDR1 is LNHDA and CDR2 is SQIVND (reference sequence). This CDR3 is built from 15 residues. The CDR3 region has the DNA TGTGCCAGTAGGGGGGGACAGAGGTCGGACACTGAAGCTTTCTTT. It is translated as CASRGGQRSDTEAFF.

The chain combines TRBV20-1 with TRBJ1-4; D ambiguous. The germline gives CDR1 DFQATT, CDR2 SNEGSKA (reference sequence). V was trimmed by 0 bases and J by 5 bases, leaving 1 base between them. CDR3 length: 11 amino acids. This chain's CDR3 is CSARENEKLFF. CDR3 nucleotides: TGCAGTGCTAGAGAGAATGAAAAACTGTTTTTT.

The chain combines TRBV5-1 with TRBJ1-1; no clear D. This CDR3 comprises 16 residues. Between the trimmed V and J ends, which lost 0 bases and 1 base, there was a span of 13 bases. The germline V gene encodes CDR1 SGHRS and CDR2 YFSETQ. The CDR3 DNA sequence: TGCGCCAGCAGCTTGGCCTGGACGGTACCGAACACTGAAGCTTTCTTT. Translation gives CASSLAWTVPNTEAFF.

This rearrangement joins TRBV28 to TRBJ1-5, with TRBD1 as a possible D gene (5 bases). CDR1 and CDR2 (germline): MDHEN, SYDVKM. Trimming took 5 bases from V and 1 from J, leaving 15 bases between them. The CDR3 contains 16 residues. In DNA form, the CDR3 reads TGTGCCAGCAGTGAAGCAGGGATCCAGAGCAATCAGCCCCAGCATTTT. It is translated as CASSEAGIQSNQPQHF.

This clonotype came up a few times. The gene calls are TRBV4-1 and TRBJ1-5; D gene uncertain. CDR1 and CDR2 from the germline V gene are MGHRA and YSYEKL. This CDR3 spans 15 amino acids. The V gene lost 1 base and the J gene lost 2 bases, with 9 bases spanning the gap. CDR3 in amino acids: CASSQAEWRNQPQHF. DNA for the CDR3: TGCGCCAGCAGCCAAGCTGAGTGGCGCAATCAGCCCCAGCATTTT.

This CDR3 is CASSTYGGAAGYTF. The CDR3 DNA follows: TGTGCCAGCAGCACCTATGGAGGTGCGGCTGGCTACACCTTC. The V call is TRBV28, the J call TRBJ1-2; D is unresolved. The ends were cut back, 6 bases at V and 7 bases at J, with 18 bases in the middle. Germline V lookup: CDR1 MDHEN, CDR2 SYDVKM. The CDR3 covers 14 residues.

The chain joins TRBV23-1 to TRBJ2-3; TRBD1 matches 9 bases. TRBV23-1 qualifies as an ORF whose function is uncertain. V was clipped by 2 bases and J by 1 base; unmatched bases: 13. The CDR3 consists of 19 residues. The CDR3 nucleotides read TGCGCCAGCAGTCAAGTTGTCCACGGGACAGGGCGGGGCACAGATACGCAGTATTTT. Translated, it gives CASSQVVHGTGRGTDTQYF.

This chain joins TRBV10-3 and TRBJ1-4, with 8 nucleotides matching TRBD1. The ends lost 3 bases at V and 7 bases at J; junction bases unmatched: 4. Germline CDR1 is ENHRY and CDR2 is SYGVKD. The CDR3 is made up of 14 amino acids. The CDR3 DNA reads as TGTGCCATCAGTGAAGGACAGGGAGGTGAAAAACTGTTTTTT. It yields the protein CAISEGQGGEKLFF.

This clonotype was seen a few times. The chain recombines TRBV7-9 with TRBJ2-1; TRBD2 aligns across 9 bases. Per germline, CDR1 SEHNR and CDR2 FQNEAQ (reference sequence). The CDR3 has 15 amino acids. J was trimmed by 0 bases and V by 3 bases; bases with no gene match: 0. The CDR3 region has the DNA TGTGCCAGCAGCTTTAGCGGGAGCTCCTACAATGAGCAGTTCTTC. Amino acids: CASSFSGSSYNEQFF.

This sequence joins TRBV12-3 or TRBV12-4 and TRBJ1-1; possible D gene TRBD1, 6 bases. V lost 6 bases and J lost 4, with 12 bases in between. The CDR3 covers 13 residues. CDR3 loop: CASRYRVGTEAFF. The CDR3, as DNA: TGTGCCAGCAGATACAGGGTTGGCACTGAAGCTTTCTTT.

The genes are TRBV7-9 and TRBJ1-2, with D unresolved. Trimming stripped 2 bases from V and 4 bases from J, with 11 bases between. This CDR3 is built from 14 residues. CDR1 is SEHNR and CDR2 is FQNEAQ in the germline V gene (reference sequence). This chain's CDR3 is CASSLPQDPYGYTF. The CDR3 nucleotides are TGTGCCAGCAGCTTACCGCAGGATCCCTATGGCTACACCTTC. Full variable domain (missing parts from reference TRBV7-9 and TRBJ1-2): DTGVSQNPRHKITKRGQNVTFRCDPISEHNRLYWYRQTLGQGPEFLTYFQNEAQLEKSRLLSDRFSAERPKGSFSTLEIQRTEQGDSAMYLCASSLPQDPYGYTFGSGTRLTVV.

The chain has TRBV5-4 and TRBJ2-2; D perhaps matches TRBD2 (5 bases). The CDR3 length is 15 residues. From germline, CDR1 is SGHNT and CDR2 YYREEE (reference sequence). V was shortened by 3 bases and J by 1 base, with 10 bases between the two germline ends. This CDR3 is CASSSWTVNTGELFF. The DNA for the CDR3 is TGTGCCAGCAGCTCCTGGACTGTGAACACCGGGGAGCTGTTTTTT.

This clonotype has a handful of counts. This chain uses TRBV7-9 with TRBJ2-4; TRBD1 matches 10 bases. Germline lookup yields CDR1 SEHNR and CDR2 FQNEAQ (reference sequence). This CDR3 spans 15 amino acids. Germline trimming cut 5 bases from V and 9 bases from J; bases unmatched to any gene: 10. In DNA, the CDR3 is TGTGCCAGCAGCGGCTCGGACAGGGGGTCGGGCATTCAGTACTTC. Protein: CASSGSDRGSGIQYF.

The genes are TRBV14 and TRBJ2-3; D uncertain. The CDR3 has 14 amino acids. Germline values: CDR1 SGHDN, CDR2 FVKESK. Trimming cost V 5 bases and J 4 bases, with 13 bases left between them. The CDR3, as DNA: TGTGCCAGCAGCTCCGGCTTAAGGGCAGATACGCAGTATTTT. Encoded protein: CASSSGLRADTQYF.

This clonotype was seen repeatedly, ten times or more. The J gene is TRBJ2-3, the V gene TRBV5-1; D is unresolved. Germline values: CDR1 SGHRS, CDR2 YFSETQ. V gave up 2 bases and J gave up 4 bases, with 20 bases separating them. The CDR3 covers 17 residues. In DNA form, the CDR3 reads TGCGCCAGCAGCTTTTCCCCCGGAATACAGAGTGCAGATACGCAGTATTTT. Encoded protein: CASSFSPGIQSADTQYF.

This clonotype occurred a few times. This chain links TRBV6-5 with TRBJ1-1; D uncertain. V was shortened by 2 bases and J by 0 bases, with 7 bases between the two germline ends. The CDR3 is 14 residues long. Germline CDR1 and CDR2: MNHEY and SVGAGI. The CDR3 sequence: CASSYGGLNTEAFF. In nucleotides, the CDR3 is TGTGCCAGCAGTTACGGCGGCCTGAACACTGAAGCTTTCTTT.

The chain combines TRBV9 with TRBJ2-1, with TRBD2 matching over 13 bases. This CDR3 is 16 amino acids long. Germline V gene data show CDR1 as SGDLS and CDR2 as YYNGEE. Trimming cost V 2 bases and J 5 bases; bases outside gene matches: 4. CDR3 sequence (DNA): TGTGCCAGCAGCGTTTACACTAGCGGGGGGGACAATGAGCAGTTCTTC. Its translation: CASSVYTSGGDNEQFF.

The chain couples TRBV6-2 or TRBV6-3 to TRBJ2-7; TRBD1 matches 8 bases. CDR1 is MNHEY, CDR2 SVGEGT, per germline. The CDR3 has 14 residues. Trimming removed 6 bases from V and 5 bases from J; junction bases left unmatched: 9. The chain's CDR3 is CASSRGLLADEQYF. In DNA, the CDR3 is TGTGCCAGCAGCAGGGGGCTTCTAGCCGACGAGCAGTACTTC.

V gene TRBV15 combines with J gene TRBJ2-2; D possibly corresponds to TRBD2 (6 bases). With 1 base removed from V and 5 bases from J, the gap between germline ends came to 14 bases. Germline V gene lookup returns CDR1 LNHNV and CDR2 YYDKDF (reference sequence). CDR3 length equals 16 residues. The CDR3 DNA follows: TGTGCCACCAGCAGAGGGTTGGAGGGTTGGACCGGGGAGCTGTTTTTT. Residues: CATSRGLEGWTGELFF.

This clonotype turned up a few times. The chain combines TRBV12-3 or TRBV12-4 with TRBJ1-2; D unresolved. There are 13 residues in the CDR3. Trimming shortened V by 6 bases and J by 4 bases, and 12 bases separated the two germline ends. CDR3 sequence reads: CASRARGSYGYTF. For the CDR3, the DNA is TGTGCCAGCAGGGCCCGGGGAAGCTATGGCTACACCTTC.

This clonotype was counted only a few times. CDR3 DNA: TGTGCCAGCAGTTTTGGCAGTTCACCCCTCCACTTT. Protein: CASSFGSSPLHF. The V gene is TRBV12-3 or TRBV12-4, the J gene TRBJ1-6; no firm D call. The ends were cut back, 3 bases at V and 9 bases at J, with 6 bases in the middle. The CDR3 loop spans 12 amino acids.